This T cell receptor beta chain originates from a study of shared clonotypes between healthy human individuals. Germline V gene data show CDR1 as SGHRS and CDR2 as YFSETQ. Between the trimmed V and J ends, which lost 0 bases and 2 bases, there was a span of 9 bases. This CDR3 comprises 14 residues. Profiling relied on immunoSEQ multiplex PCR, and the TCRdb table lists in-frame clones only, not all of them. The data hold some 2.1 million clones, with 85% to 95% observed a single time. The specimen sequenced was naive CD4+ T cells sorted from blood. Subset denoted: CD45RA+ positively selected. The source is a young man in good health. The rearrangement joins TRBV5-1 to TRBJ2-7; D may correspond to TRBD1 or TRBD2 (5 bases each). The CDR3 protein is CASSLGGPAYEQYF. The CDR3 DNA follows: TGCGCCAGCAGCTTGGGGGGACCGGCCTACGAGCAGTACTTC.